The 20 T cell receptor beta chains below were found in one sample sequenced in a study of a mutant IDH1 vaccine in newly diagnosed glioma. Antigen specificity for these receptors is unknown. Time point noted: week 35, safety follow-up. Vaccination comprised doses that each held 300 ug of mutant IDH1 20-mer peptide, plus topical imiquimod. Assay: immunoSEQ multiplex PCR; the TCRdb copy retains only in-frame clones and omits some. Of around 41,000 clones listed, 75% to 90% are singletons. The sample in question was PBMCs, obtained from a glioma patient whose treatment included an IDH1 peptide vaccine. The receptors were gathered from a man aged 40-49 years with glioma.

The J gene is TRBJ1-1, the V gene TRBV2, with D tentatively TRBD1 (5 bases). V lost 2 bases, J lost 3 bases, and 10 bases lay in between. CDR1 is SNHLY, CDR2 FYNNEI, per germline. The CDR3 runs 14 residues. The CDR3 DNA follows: TGTGCCAGCAGTGAAACGGGACTTTACACTGAAGCTTTCTTT. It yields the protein CASSETGLYTEAFF.

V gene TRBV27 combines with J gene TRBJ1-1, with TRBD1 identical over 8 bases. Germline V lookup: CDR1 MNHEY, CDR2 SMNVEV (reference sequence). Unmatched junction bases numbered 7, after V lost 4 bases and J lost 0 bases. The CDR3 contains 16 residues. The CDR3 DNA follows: TGTGCCAGCAGTTCCCGGACAGGGACGGTGAACACTGAAGCTTTCTTT. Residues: CASSSRTGTVNTEAFF.

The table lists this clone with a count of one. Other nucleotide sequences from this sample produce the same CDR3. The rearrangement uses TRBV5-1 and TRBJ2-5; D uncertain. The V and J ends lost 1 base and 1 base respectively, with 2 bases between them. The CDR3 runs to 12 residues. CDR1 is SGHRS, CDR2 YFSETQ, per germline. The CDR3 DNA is TGCGCCAGCAGCTTGAGCCAAGAGACCCAGTACTTC. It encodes CASSLSQETQYF.

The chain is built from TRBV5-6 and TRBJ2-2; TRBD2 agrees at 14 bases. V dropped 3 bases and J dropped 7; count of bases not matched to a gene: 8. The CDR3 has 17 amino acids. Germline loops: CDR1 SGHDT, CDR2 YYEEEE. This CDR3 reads CASSSGLAGVLGGELFF. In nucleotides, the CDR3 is TGTGCCAGCAGCTCGGGACTAGCGGGAGTTCTGGGCGGGGAGCTGTTTTTT.

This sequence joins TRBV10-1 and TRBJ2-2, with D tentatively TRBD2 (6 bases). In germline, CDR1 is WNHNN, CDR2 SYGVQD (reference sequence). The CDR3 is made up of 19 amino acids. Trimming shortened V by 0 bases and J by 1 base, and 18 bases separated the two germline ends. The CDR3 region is CASSESIPKGEENTGELFF. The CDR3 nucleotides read TGCGCCAGCAGTGAGTCGATCCCAAAAGGGGAGGAGAACACCGGGGAGCTGTTTTTT.

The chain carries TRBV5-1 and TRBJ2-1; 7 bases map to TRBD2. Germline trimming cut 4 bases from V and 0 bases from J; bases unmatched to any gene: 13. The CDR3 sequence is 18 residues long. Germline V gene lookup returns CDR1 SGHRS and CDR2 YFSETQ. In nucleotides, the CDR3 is TGCGCCAGCAGCCCGTTCCGGACGGGGGAGGGCTCCTACAATGAGCAGTTCTTC. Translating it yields CASSPFRTGEGSYNEQFF.

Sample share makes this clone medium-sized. Written as DNA, the CDR3 is TGTGCCAGTATGGGGGAACAGTCGAACACCGGGGAGCTGTTTTTT. It is translated as CASMGEQSNTGELFF. This chain joins TRBV19 and TRBJ2-2, with D perhaps TRBD1 or TRBD2 (5 bases each). Germline V gene sequence: CDR1 LNHDA, CDR2 SQIVND (reference sequence). CDR3 length: 15 residues. The germline V and J ends were trimmed by 7 bases and 0 bases, with 12 bases remaining between them.

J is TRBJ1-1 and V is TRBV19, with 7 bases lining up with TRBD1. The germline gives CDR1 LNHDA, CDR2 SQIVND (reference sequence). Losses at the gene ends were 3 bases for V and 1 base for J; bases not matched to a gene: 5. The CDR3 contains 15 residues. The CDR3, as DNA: TGTGCCAGTAGTATCGGACAGGTAGAGAACACTGAAGCTTTCTTT. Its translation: CASSIGQVENTEAFF.

CDR3 protein: CASSELGQGNYGYTF. Here the CDR3 DNA reads TGTGCCAGCAGTGAATTGGGACAGGGGAACTATGGCTACACCTTC. The gene calls are TRBV25-1 and TRBJ1-2; 10 positions agree with TRBD1. V shed 1 base and J 2 bases; nucleotides not matched to a gene: 1. This CDR3 has 15 amino acids. Germline CDR1 reads MGHDK; CDR2 reads SYGVNS.

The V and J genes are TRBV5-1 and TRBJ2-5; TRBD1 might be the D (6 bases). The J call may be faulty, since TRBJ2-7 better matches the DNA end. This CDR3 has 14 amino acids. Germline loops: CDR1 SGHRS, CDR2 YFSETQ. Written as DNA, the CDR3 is TGCGCCAGCAGCTTGACCACAGGGACATACGAGCAGTACTTC. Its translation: CASSLTTGTYEQYF.

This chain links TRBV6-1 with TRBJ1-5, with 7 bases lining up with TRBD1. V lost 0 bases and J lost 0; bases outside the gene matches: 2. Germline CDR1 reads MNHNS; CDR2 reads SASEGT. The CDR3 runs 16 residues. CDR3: CASSEATGYSNQPQHF. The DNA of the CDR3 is TGTGCCAGCAGTGAAGCGACAGGGTATAGCAATCAGCCCCAGCATTTT.

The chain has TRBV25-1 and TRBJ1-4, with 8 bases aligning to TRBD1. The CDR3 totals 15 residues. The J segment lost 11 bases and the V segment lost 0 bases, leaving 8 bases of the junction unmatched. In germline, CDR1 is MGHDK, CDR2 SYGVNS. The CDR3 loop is CASSEYADRGEKLFF. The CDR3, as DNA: TGTGCCAGCAGTGAATATGCCGACAGGGGTGAGAAACTGTTTTTT.

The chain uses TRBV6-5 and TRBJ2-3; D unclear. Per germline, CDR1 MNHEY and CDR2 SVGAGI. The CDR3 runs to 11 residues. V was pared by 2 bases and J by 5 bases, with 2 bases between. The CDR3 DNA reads TGTGCCAGCAGTTACGGAGATACGCAGTATTTT. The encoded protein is CASSYGDTQYF.

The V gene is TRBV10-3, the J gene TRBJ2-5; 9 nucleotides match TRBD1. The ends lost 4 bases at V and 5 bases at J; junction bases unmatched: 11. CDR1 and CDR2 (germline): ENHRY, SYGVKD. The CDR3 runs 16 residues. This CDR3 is CAISGIIGTGQETQYF. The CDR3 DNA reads TGTGCCATCAGTGGAATCATAGGGACAGGGCAGGAGACCCAGTACTTC.

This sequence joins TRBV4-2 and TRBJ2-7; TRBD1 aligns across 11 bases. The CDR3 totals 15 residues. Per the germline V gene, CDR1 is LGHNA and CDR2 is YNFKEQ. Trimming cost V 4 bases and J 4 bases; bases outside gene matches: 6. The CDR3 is CASSPWTGGFYEQYF. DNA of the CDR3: TGTGCCAGCAGCCCTTGGACAGGGGGCTTTTACGAGCAGTACTTC.

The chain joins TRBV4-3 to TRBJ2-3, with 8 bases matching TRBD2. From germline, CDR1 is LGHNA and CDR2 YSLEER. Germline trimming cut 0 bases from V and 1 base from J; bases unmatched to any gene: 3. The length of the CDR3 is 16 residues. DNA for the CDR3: TGCGCCAGCAGCCAAGAAAAAGCGGGAGGCACAGATACGCAGTATTTT. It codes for CASSQEKAGGTDTQYF.

In DNA form, the CDR3 reads TGTGCCAGCAGCCGGACAGGGAACAATCAGCCCCAGCATTTT. Translating it yields CASSRTGNNQPQHF. V and J are TRBV9 and TRBJ1-5; TRBD1 matches 8 bases. J was trimmed by 3 bases and V by 4 bases; bases with no gene match: 3. This CDR3 spans 14 amino acids. The germline gives CDR1 SGDLS, CDR2 YYNGEE.

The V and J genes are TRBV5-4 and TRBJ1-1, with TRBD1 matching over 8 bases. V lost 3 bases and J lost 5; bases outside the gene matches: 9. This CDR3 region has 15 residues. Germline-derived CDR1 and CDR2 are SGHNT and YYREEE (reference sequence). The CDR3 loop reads CASSSKDRGETEAFF. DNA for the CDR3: TGTGCCAGCAGCTCAAAAGACAGGGGAGAGACTGAAGCTTTCTTT.

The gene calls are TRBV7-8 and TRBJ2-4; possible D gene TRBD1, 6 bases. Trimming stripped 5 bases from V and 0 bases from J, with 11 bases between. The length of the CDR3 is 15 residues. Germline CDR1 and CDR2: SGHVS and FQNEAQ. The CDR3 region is CASSPTGIAKNIQYF. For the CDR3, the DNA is TGTGCCAGCAGCCCTACAGGGATAGCCAAAAACATTCAGTACTTC.

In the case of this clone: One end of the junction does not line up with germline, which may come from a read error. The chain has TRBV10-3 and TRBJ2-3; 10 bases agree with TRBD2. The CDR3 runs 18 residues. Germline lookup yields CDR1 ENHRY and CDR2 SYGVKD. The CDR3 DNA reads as TGTGTCATCAGTGAGATGGTAGCGGGAGGTATCGGGACAGATACGCAGTATTTT. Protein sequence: CVISEMVAGGIGTDTQYF.